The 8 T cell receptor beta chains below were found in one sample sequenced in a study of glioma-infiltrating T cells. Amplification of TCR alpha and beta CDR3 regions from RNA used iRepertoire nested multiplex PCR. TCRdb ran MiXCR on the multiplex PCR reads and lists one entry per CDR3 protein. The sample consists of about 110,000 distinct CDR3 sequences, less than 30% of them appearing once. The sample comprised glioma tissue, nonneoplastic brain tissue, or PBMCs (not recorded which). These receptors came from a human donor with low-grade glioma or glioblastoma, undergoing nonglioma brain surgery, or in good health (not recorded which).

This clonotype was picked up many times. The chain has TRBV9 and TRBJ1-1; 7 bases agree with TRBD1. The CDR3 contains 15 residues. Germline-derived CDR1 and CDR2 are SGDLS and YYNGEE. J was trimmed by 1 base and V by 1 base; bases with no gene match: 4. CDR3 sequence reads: CASSVTRQGNTEAFF. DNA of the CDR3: TGTGCCAGCAGCGTAACCCGACAGGGGAACACTGAAGCTTTCTTT.

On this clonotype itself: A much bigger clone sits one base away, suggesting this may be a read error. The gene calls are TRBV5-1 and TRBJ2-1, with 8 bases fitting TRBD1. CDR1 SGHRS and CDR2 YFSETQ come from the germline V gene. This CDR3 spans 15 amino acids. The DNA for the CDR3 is TGCGCCAGCAGCTGGGGACAGGCCCCCTACACTGAGCAGTTCTTC. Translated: CASSWGQAPYTEQFF.

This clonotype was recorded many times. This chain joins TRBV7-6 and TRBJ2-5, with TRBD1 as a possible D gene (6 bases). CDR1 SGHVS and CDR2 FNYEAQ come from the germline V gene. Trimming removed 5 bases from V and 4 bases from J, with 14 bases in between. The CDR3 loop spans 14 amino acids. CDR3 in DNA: TGTGCCAGCAGCCCGGACAGAAGGAGAGAGACCCAGTACTTC. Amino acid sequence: CASSPDRRRETQYF.

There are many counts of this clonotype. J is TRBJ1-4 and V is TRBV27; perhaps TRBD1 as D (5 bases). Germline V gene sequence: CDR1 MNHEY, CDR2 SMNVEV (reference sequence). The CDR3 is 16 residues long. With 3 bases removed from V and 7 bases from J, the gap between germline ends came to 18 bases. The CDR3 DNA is TGTGCCAGCAGTTTTAGTGTACAGGTCATCGGTGAAAAACTGTTTTTT. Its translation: CASSFSVQVIGEKLFF.

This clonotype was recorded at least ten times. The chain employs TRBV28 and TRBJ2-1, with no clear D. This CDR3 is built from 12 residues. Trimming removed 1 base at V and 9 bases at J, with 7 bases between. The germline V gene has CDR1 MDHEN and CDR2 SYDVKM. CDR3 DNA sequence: TGTGCCAGCAGTTTATCAACAAGTGAGCAGTTCTTC. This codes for CASSLSTSEQFF.

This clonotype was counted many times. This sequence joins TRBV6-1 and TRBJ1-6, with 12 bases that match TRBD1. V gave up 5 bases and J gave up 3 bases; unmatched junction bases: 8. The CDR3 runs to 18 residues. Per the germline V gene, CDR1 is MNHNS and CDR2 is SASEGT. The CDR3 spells CASSYGTGGRGYNSPLHF. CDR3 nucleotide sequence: TGTGCCAGCAGTTACGGGACAGGGGGCAGAGGCTATAATTCACCCCTCCACTTT.

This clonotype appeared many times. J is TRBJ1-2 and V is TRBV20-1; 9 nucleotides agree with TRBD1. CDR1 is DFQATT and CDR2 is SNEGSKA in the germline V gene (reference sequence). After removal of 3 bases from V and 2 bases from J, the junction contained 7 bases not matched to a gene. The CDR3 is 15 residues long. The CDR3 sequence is CSASRTGVSNYGYTF. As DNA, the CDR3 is TGCAGTGCTAGTCGGACAGGGGTTTCAAACTATGGCTACACCTTC.

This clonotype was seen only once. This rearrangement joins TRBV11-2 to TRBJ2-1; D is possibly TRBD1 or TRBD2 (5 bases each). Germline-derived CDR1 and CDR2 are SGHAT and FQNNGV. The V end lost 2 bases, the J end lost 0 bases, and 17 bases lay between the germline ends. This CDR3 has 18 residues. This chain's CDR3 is CASSLRGVREGSYNEQFF. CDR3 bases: TGTGCCAGCAGCTTAAGGGGAGTGAGGGAAGGCTCCTACAATGAGCAGTTCTTC.